One TCR beta chain is described in this entry. The antigen remains undetermined. The immunoSEQ assay was version 4, run in survey mode. Sequencing was performed with immunoSEQ multiplex PCR; in TCRdb, only in-frame clones are kept and a portion is missing. This repertoire shows more than 25,000 clones, around 82% found once; its top ten account for 0.81%. The record originates from a study of persistence of HIV-infected CD4 T cells. Study results and limitations: Compared with CD3/CD28-stimulated cells, CMV- and Gag-responding cells showed lower TCRbeta richness.

Cells were stimulated with CMV-infected fibroblast lysates at 10 ug/mL. CD40L-negative CD69-negative CD45RO-high memory CD4+ T cells were sorted as populations depleted of antigen-responding cells. Germline values: CDR1 LGHDT, CDR2 YNNKEL (reference sequence). Deletions cut 4 bases from V and 2 bases from J, with 8 bases between. The CDR3 spans 13 residues. This chain uses TRBV3-1 (or the pseudogene TRBV3-2) with TRBJ2-5; the D gene is possibly TRBD2 (5 bases). The sample in question was CD4+ T cells sorted from PBMCs after roughly 17-hour stimulation, obtained from a patient who received antiretroviral therapy. The TCR originated in an adult woman with HIV who was CMV-seropositive. The CDR3 coding sequence is TGTGCCAGCAGCCGCGGGCTACAAGAGACCCAGTACTTC. This gives the protein CASSRGLQETQYF.